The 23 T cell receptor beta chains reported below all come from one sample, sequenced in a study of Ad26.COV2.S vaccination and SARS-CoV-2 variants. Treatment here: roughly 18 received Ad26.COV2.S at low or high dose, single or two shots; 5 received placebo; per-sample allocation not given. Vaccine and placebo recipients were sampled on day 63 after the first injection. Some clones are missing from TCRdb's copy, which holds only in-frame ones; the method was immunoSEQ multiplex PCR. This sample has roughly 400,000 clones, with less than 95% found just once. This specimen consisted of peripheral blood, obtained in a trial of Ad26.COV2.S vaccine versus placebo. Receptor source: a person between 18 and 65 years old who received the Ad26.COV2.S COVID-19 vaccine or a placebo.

As DNA, the CDR3 is TGTGCCAGCTCAGCAGGGACTAGCGGGAGGGGCTACGAGCAGTACTTC. This codes for CASSAGTSGRGYEQYF. This chain links TRBV18 with TRBJ2-7; TRBD2 agrees at 16 bases. Trimming cost V 5 bases and J 3 bases; bases outside gene matches: 4. Looked up from germline, CDR1 is KGHSH and CDR2 is LQKENI. The CDR3 has 16 amino acids.

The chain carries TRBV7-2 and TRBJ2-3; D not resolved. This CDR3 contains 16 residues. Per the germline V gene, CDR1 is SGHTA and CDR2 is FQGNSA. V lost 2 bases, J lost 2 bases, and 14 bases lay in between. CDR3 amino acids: CASSLRGSDSTDTQYF. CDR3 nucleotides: TGTGCCAGCAGCTTAAGAGGCTCTGACTCCACAGATACGCAGTATTTT.

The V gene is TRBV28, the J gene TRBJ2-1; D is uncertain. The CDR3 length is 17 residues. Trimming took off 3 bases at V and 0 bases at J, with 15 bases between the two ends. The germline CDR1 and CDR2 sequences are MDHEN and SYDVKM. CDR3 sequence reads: CASSFALTRSSYNEQFF. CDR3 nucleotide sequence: TGTGCCAGCAGTTTTGCTCTGACACGGAGCTCCTACAATGAGCAGTTCTTC. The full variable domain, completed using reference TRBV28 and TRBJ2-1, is DVKVTQSSRYLVKRTGEKVFLECVQDMDHENMFWYRQDPGLGLRLIYFSYDVKMKEKGDIPEGYSVSREKKERFSLILESASTNQTSMYLCASSFALTRSSYNEQFFGPGTRLTVL.

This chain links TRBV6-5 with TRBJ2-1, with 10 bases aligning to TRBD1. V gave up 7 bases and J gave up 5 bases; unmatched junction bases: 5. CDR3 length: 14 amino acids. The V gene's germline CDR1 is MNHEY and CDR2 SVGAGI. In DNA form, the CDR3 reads TGTGCCAGCACCCAGGACAGGGGGAACAATGAGCAGTTCTTC. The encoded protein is CASTQDRGNNEQFF.

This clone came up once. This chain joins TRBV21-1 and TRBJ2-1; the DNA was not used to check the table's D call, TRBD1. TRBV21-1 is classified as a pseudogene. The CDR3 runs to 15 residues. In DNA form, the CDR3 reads TGTGCCAGCAGTCACAGCGGACAGGTAATAGGTGAGCAGTTCTTC. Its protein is CASSHSGQVIGEQFF.

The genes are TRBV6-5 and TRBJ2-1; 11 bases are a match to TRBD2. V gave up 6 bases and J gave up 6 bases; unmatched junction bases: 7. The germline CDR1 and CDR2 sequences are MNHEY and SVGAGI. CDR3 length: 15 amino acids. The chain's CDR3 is CASRVSGRAVNEQFF. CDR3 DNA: TGTGCCAGCAGAGTTAGCGGGAGGGCCGTCAATGAGCAGTTCTTC.

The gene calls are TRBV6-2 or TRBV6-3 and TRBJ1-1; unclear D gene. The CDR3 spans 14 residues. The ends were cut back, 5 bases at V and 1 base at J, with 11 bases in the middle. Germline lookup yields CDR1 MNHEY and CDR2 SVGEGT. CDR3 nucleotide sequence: TGTGCCAGCAGTCGATACGGCACGAACACTGAAGCTTTCTTT. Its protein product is CASSRYGTNTEAFF.

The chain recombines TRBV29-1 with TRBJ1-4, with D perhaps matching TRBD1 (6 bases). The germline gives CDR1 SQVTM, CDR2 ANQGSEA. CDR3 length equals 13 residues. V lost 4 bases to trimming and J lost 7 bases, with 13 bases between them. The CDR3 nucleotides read TGCAGCGTTGCAGCCACAGGGACTGAAAAACTGTTTTTT. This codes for CSVAATGTEKLFF. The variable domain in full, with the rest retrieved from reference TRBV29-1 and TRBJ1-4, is SAVISQKPSRDICQRGTSLTIQCQVDSQVTMMFWYRQQPGQSLTLIATANQGSEATYESGFVIDKFPISRPNLTFSTLTVSNMSPEDSSIYLCSVAATGTEKLFFGSGTQLSVL.

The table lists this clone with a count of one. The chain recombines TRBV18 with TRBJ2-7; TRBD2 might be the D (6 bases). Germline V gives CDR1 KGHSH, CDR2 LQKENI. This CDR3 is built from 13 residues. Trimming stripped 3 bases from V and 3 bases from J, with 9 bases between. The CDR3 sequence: CASSPSGGYEQYF. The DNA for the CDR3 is TGTGCCAGCTCACCTTCCGGGGGCTACGAGCAGTACTTC.

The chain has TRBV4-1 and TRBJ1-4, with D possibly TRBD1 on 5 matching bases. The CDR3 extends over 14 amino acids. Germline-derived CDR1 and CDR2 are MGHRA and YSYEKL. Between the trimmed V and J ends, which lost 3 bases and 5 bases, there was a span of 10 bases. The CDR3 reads CASSHLTENEKLFF. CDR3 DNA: TGCGCCAGCAGCCACTTGACAGAGAATGAAAAACTGTTTTTT.

CDR3 sequence (DNA): TGTGCCAGCAGCTTAAAGAAGGGGGCAGGGGGCGCAGATACGCAGTATTTT. Its translation is CASSLKKGAGGADTQYF. The chain couples TRBV7-9 to TRBJ2-3; 8 positions agree with TRBD1. Per germline, CDR1 SEHNR and CDR2 FQNEAQ (reference sequence). The CDR3 contains 17 residues. Losses at the gene ends were 2 bases for V and 4 bases for J; bases not matched to a gene: 11.

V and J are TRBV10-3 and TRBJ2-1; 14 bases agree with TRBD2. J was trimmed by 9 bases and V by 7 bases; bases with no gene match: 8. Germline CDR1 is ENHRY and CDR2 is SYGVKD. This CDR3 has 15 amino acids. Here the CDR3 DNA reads TGTGCCATCAACCGGGGACTAGCGGGAGAGGTTGAGCAGTTCTTC. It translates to CAINRGLAGEVEQFF.

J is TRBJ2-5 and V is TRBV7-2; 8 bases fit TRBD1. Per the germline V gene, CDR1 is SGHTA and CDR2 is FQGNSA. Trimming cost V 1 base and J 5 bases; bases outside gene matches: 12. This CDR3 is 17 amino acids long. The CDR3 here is CASSLGQGSPVRETQYF. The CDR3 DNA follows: TGTGCCAGCAGCTTAGGACAGGGGTCCCCTGTGAGGGAGACCCAGTACTTC.

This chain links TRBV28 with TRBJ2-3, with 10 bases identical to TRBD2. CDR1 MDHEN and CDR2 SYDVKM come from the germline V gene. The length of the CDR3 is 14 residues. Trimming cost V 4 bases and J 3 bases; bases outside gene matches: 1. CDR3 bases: TGTGCCAGCAGTTCGACTAGCGGGACAGATACGCAGTATTTT. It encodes CASSSTSGTDTQYF.

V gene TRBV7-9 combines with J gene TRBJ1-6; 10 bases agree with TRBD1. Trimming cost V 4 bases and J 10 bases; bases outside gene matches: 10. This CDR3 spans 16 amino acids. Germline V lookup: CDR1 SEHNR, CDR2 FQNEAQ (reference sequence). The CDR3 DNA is TGTGCCAGCAGCTCCCCAAAGGGGACAGGGGAGTCACCCCTCCACTTT. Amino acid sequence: CASSSPKGTGESPLHF.

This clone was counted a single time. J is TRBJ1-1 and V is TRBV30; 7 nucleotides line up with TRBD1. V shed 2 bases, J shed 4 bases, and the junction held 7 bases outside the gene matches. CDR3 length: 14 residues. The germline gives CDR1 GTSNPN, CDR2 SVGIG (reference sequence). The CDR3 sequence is CAWSPIQGGTEAFF. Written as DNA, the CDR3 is TGTGCCTGGAGTCCTATCCAGGGGGGCACTGAAGCTTTCTTT.

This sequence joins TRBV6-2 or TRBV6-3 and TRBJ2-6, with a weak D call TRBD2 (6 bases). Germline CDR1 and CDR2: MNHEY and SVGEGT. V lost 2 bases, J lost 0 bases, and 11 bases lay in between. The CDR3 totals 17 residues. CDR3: CASSYGTPSSGANVLTF. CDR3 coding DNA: TGTGCCAGCAGTTACGGGACTCCTAGCTCTGGGGCCAACGTCCTGACTTTC.

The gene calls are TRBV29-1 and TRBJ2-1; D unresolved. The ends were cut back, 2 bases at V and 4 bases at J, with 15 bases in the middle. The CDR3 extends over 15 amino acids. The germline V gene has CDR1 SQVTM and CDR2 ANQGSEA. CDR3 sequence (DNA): TGCAGCGTTGAAATTTTTCTCCGTCGGTACAATGAGCAGTTCTTC. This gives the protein CSVEIFLRRYNEQFF.

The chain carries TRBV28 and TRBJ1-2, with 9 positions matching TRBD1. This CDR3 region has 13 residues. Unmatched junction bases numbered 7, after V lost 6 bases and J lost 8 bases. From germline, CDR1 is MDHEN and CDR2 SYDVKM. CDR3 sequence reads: CASRLTGGNGYTF. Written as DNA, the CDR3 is TGTGCCAGCAGGCTAACAGGGGGCAACGGCTACACCTTC.

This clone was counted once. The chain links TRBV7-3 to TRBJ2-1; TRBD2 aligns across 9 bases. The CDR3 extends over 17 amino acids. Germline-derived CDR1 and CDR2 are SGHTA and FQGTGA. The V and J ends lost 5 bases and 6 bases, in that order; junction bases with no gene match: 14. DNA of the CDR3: TGTGCCAGCAGCCCAAAGGCGGGAGGGCTGGGGGGCAATGAGCAGTTCTTC. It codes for CASSPKAGGLGGNEQFF. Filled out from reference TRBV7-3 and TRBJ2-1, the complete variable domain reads GAGVSQTPSNKVTEKGKYVELRCDPISGHTALYWYRQSLGQGPEFLIYFQGTGAADDSGLPNDRFFAVRPEGSVSTLKIQRTERGDSAVYLCASSPKAGGLGGNEQFFGPGTRLTVL.

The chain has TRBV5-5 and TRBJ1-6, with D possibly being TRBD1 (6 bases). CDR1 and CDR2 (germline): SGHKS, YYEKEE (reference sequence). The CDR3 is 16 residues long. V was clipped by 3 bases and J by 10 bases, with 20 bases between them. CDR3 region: CASSWGGPGSASPLHF. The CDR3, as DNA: TGTGCCAGCAGCTGGGGGGGGCCGGGGTCCGCCTCACCCCTCCACTTT.

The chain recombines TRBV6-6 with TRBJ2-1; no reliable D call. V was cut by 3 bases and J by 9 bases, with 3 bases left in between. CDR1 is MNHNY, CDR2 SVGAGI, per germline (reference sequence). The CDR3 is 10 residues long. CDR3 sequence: CASSYGEQFF. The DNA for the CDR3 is TGTGCCAGCAGTTATGGTGAGCAGTTCTTC.

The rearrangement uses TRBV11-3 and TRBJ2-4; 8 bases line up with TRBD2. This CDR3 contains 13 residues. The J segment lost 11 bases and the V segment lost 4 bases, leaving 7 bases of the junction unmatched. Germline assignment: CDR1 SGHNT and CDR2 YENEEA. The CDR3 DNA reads TGTGCCAGCAGCTCCGAAGCGGGGGCTCTTCAGTACTTC. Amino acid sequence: CASSSEAGALQYF.